This entry describes one T cell receptor (beta chain). Its antigen remains unknown. Trimming shortened V by 7 bases and J by 2 bases, and 9 bases separated the two germline ends. Germline lookup yields CDR1 MNHEY and CDR2 SVGEGT. CDR3 length equals 14 residues. The data were taken from a study of breast tumors, draining lymph nodes, adjacent tissues. Overall study findings and caveats: Tumor TCR diversity was below lymph nodes but above nontumor tissue. Findings are consistent with lymph node origin and intratumoral expansion of most tumor T cells. Luminal-like breast cancer showed significantly greater tumor-nontumor repertoire similarity than basal-like breast cancer did. Data only fit, rather than demonstrated, lymph node origin of most tumor T cells.

Axillary draining lymph nodes of breast cancer patients supplied the node samples. TCRdb reprocessed the multiplex PCR reads with MiXCR, giving one entry per CDR3 protein. The sample yields some 170,000 distinct CDR3 sequences, roughly a third seen once. The rearrangement links TRBV6-2 or TRBV6-3 to TRBJ1-6; no clear D gene. Sequenced sample: axillary lymph node tissue. This sequence was found in a female donor with breast cancer. Some clones in this sample may be carry-over from other donors' samples. This chain's CDR3 is CASTPFPYNSPLHF. DNA of the CDR3: TGTGCCAGCACCCCCTTCCCCTATAATTCACCCCTCCACTTT.